A selection of T cell receptor beta chains follows, all from one sample in a study of cytomegalovirus exposure and HLA in healthy donors. Here immunoSEQ multiplex PCR was the method, and the copy in TCRdb shows in-frame clones only, minus some. The sample shows about 55,000 clones, and around an eighth sits with its ten largest clones. The sample was PBMCs. The receptors originated from an older woman in good health and CMV-seropositive. Both conserved end residues are part of each CDR3. The D gene is left open where the match is weak.

V gene	J gene	D gene	CDR3 protein	CDR3 DNA
TRBV7-6	TRBJ2-7	TRBD2	CASSLIGEGEQYF	TGTGCCAGCAGCTTAATAGGGGAGGGCGAGCAGTACTTC
TRBV5-4	TRBJ2-7	.	CASSLGRTYEQYF	TGTGCCAGCAGCTTGGGCAGGACCTACGAGCAGTACTTC
TRBV29-1	TRBJ1-1	TRBD1	CSVRTDRVPEAFF	TGCAGCGTGCGAACGGACAGGGTACCTGAAGCTTTCTTT
TRBV27	TRBJ2-1	TRBD2	CASRTSDTPNEQFF	TGTGCCAGCAGAACTAGCGACACCCCCAATGAGCAGTTCTTC
TRBV4-1	TRBJ2-7	.	CASSQAGGITYEQYF	TGCGCCAGCAGCCAAGCGGGGGGCATTACCTACGAGCAGTACTTC
TRBV28	TRBJ1-2	TRBD1	CASSIPTGARNGYTF	TGTGCCAGCAGCATACCCACAGGGGCTCGGAATGGCTACACCTTC
TRBV10-3	TRBJ2-7	.	CAIRNRDTNYEQYF	TGTGCCATCAGGAACCGGGACACCAACTACGAGCAGTACTTC
TRBV28	TRBJ1-2	.	CASSLEERRYTF	TGTGCCAGCAGTTTAGAAGAGAGGCGCTACACCTTC
TRBV4-3	TRBJ2-3	TRBD2	CASSQSPASGQDTQYF	TGCGCCAGCAGCCAATCCCCGGCTAGCGGGCAGGATACGCAGTATTTT
TRBV2	TRBJ1-2	TRBD1	CASSANRGGYTF	TGTGCCAGCAGCGCGAACAGGGGCGGCTACACCTTC
TRBV29-1	TRBJ1-2	.	CSVEPGRRDGYTF	TGCAGCGTTGAGCCAGGGCGACGTGACGGCTACACCTTC
TRBV10-2	TRBJ1-4	.	CASRQGATNEKLFF	TGCGCCAGCCGGCAGGGCGCAACTAATGAAAAACTGTTTTTT
TRBV5-4	TRBJ1-3	TRBD1	CASSSKSTGSANTIYF	TGTGCCAGCAGCTCAAAATCGACAGGGTCGGCGAACACCATATATTTT
TRBV10-3	TRBJ2-5	TRBD1	CATLKPGQGVETQYF	TGTGCCACCTTAAAACCGGGACAGGGTGTAGAGACCCAGTACTTC
TRBV6-6	TRBJ1-2	TRBD1	CASSSQGNYGYTF	TGTGCCAGCAGCTCACAGGGGAACTATGGCTACACCTTC
TRBV10-3	TRBJ2-7	.	CAISDLYEQYF	TGTGCCATCAGTGACCTCTACGAGCAGTACTTC
TRBV9	TRBJ1-4	TRBD1	CASSVDQGGRNEKLFF	TGTGCCAGCAGCGTTGACCAGGGGGGAAGAAATGAAAAACTGTTTTTT
TRBV27	TRBJ2-7	.	CASSDGGTLEQYF	TGTGCCAGCAGTGATGGGGGCACCCTCGAGCAGTACTTC
TRBV4-3	TRBJ2-2	TRBD2	CASSQDSGGPNTGELFF	TGCGCCAGCAGCCAAGACAGCGGGGGCCCGAACACCGGGGAGCTGTTTTTT
TRBV28	TRBJ2-5	TRBD2	CASSLTGGETQYF	TGTGCCAGCAGTTTGACGGGGGGAGAGACCCAGTACTTC
TRBV6-5	TRBJ1-1	.	CASSYIGGNTEAFF	TGTGCCAGCAGTTACATCGGGGGGAACACTGAAGCTTTCTTT
TRBV4-1	TRBJ1-1	TRBD1	CASSPSTGQGSPEAFF	TGCGCCAGCAGCCCAAGCACAGGACAGGGGAGTCCTGAAGCTTTCTTT
TRBV6-5	TRBJ2-5	TRBD1	CASRFSTGLEETQYF	TGTGCCAGCAGGTTCTCGACAGGGCTGGAAGAGACCCAGTACTTC
TRBV6-1	TRBJ2-7	.	CASSGRVYSYEQYF	TGTGCCAGCAGTGGCAGGGTATACTCCTACGAGCAGTACTTC
TRBV5-1	TRBJ1-5	TRBD1	CASSVETYRDRGRIGLRQPQHF	TGCGCCAGCAGCGTAGAAACTTACCGGGACAGGGGGCGAATTGGATTACGACAGCCCCAGCATTTT
TRBV5-1	TRBJ1-1	.	CASTAGGEGVWEAFF	TGCGCCAGCACCGCCGGGGGGGAAGGGGTATGGGAAGCTTTCTTT